A single sample gave rise to the 21 T cell receptor beta chains below, sequenced in a study of identical twins' blood T cells. TCRdb passed the 5' RACE reads through MiXCR, listing each CDR3 protein once. In the table there are roughly 380,000 distinct CDR3 sequences, 28% of which are singletons. The material sequenced was PBMCs. These receptors came from a woman aged 18 to 50 in good health.

The chain joins TRBV19 to TRBJ1-5; a possible D gene is TRBD1 (6 bases). The germline V gene has CDR1 LNHDA and CDR2 SQIVND (reference sequence). The CDR3 covers 16 residues. Trimming took 1 base from V and 1 from J, leaving 11 bases between them. CDR3 DNA: TGTGCCAGTAGTATAGGACGGGGGGCAAGCAATCAGCCCCAGCATTTT. The encoded protein is CASSIGRGASNQPQHF.

The chain joins TRBV6-5 to TRBJ2-5; D ambiguous. The V end lost 0 bases, the J end lost 2 bases, and 10 bases lay between the germline ends. CDR1 MNHEY and CDR2 SVGAGI come from the germline V gene. The CDR3 is made up of 15 amino acids. The CDR3, as DNA: TGTGCCAGCAGTTACTCGCAACGACTTCAAGAGACCCAGTACTTC. It is translated as CASSYSQRLQETQYF.

This clonotype was seen at least ten times. This chain uses TRBV19 with TRBJ1-5, with 8 positions matching TRBD1. The germline V gene encodes CDR1 LNHDA and CDR2 SQIVND (reference sequence). The CDR3 length is 16 residues. V dropped 6 bases and J dropped 3; count of bases not matched to a gene: 10. CDR3 in DNA: TGTGCCAGTAGCGCGTCCCAGGGGGCCTTCAATCAGCCCCAGCATTTT. This sequence encodes CASSASQGAFNQPQHF.

This chain links TRBV25-1 with TRBJ1-2; D gene unclear. From germline, CDR1 is MGHDK and CDR2 SYGVNS. Trimming left V 6 bases short and J 3 bases short, with 14 bases between. The CDR3 totals 14 residues. CDR3 DNA: TGTGCCAGCAGCCCACGGAACAATTACTATGGCTACACCTTC. This translates into CASSPRNNYYGYTF.

This clonotype occurred a few times. V is TRBV5-1 and J is TRBJ1-4; no firm D call. The germline CDR1 and CDR2 sequences are SGHRS and YFSETQ. The CDR3 has 14 residues. V dropped 1 base and J dropped 0 bases, with 4 bases sitting between them. The DNA for the CDR3 is TGCGCCAGCAGCTTGACGGCAACTAATGAAAAACTGTTTTTT. Protein: CASSLTATNEKLFF.

The gene calls are TRBV7-6 and TRBJ1-4; TRBD1 matches 9 bases. Germline V gene lookup returns CDR1 SGHVS and CDR2 FNYEAQ. The CDR3 runs to 16 residues. The J segment lost 5 bases and the V segment lost 5 bases, leaving 9 bases of the junction unmatched. CDR3 amino acids: CASSRTTGTGNEKLFF. The CDR3 DNA reads TGTGCCAGCAGCCGTACGACCGGGACAGGGAATGAAAAACTGTTTTTT.

The CDR3 coding sequence is TGTGCCAGCAGTTCGGGACCGATGAACACCGGGGAGCTGTTTTTT. As protein: CASSSGPMNTGELFF. The chain uses TRBV27 and TRBJ2-2; D may correspond to TRBD1 or TRBD2 (5 bases each). This CDR3 region has 15 residues. V lost 4 bases to trimming and J lost 1 base, with 10 bases between them. Germline CDR1 is MNHEY and CDR2 is SMNVEV (reference sequence).

V is TRBV6-1 and J is TRBJ2-2; D remains unclear. CDR3 size: 15 residues. The germline V gene encodes CDR1 MNHNS and CDR2 SASEGT. V was pared by 2 bases and J by 0 bases, with 7 bases between. Here the CDR3 reads CASSEKVANTGELFF. The CDR3 DNA sequence: TGTGCCAGCAGTGAAAAGGTAGCGAACACCGGGGAGCTGTTTTTT.

This clonotype was seen more than once but under ten times. This chain joins TRBV6-1 and TRBJ1-1; TRBD1 aligns across 7 bases. There are 16 residues in the CDR3. Germline V CDR1 and CDR2: MNHNS, SASEGT. The trim removed 4 bases at V and 1 base at J, leaving 9 bases unmatched. The CDR3 DNA is TGTGCCAGCAGTGTTTGGGACAGATCGACGAACACTGAAGCTTTCTTT. Translation: CASSVWDRSTNTEAFF.

This clonotype came up a few times. J is TRBJ1-4 and V is TRBV11-2; D is unresolved. Germline V gives CDR1 SGHAT, CDR2 FQNNGV. The CDR3 is 13 residues long. Trimming stripped 5 bases from V and 5 bases from J, with 9 bases between. DNA for the CDR3: TGTGCCAGCAGCGCCCGGGGAAATGAAAAACTGTTTTTT. This gives the protein CASSARGNEKLFF. Supplemented by reference TRBV11-2 and TRBJ1-4, the full variable domain reads EAGVAQSPRYKIIEKRQSVAFWCNPISGHATLYWYQQILGQGPKLLIQFQNNGVVDDSQLPKDRFSAERLKGVDSTLKIQPAKLEDSAVYLCASSARGNEKLFFGSGTQLSVL.

In its sample, this clonotype was seen many times. V is TRBV7-9 and J is TRBJ2-7; 8 bases match TRBD2. CDR3 size: 15 residues. Per germline, CDR1 SEHNR and CDR2 FQNEAQ (reference sequence). The V segment lost 5 bases and the J segment 2 bases; nucleotides outside the gene matches: 8. The CDR3 protein is CASSEMRGAAYEQYF. The CDR3 DNA sequence: TGTGCCAGCAGCGAAATGCGGGGGGCCGCCTACGAGCAGTACTTC. Drawing the rest from reference TRBV7-9 and TRBJ2-7, the complete variable domain is DTGVSQNPRHKITKRGQNVTFRCDPISEHNRLYWYRQTLGQGPEFLTYFQNEAQLEKSRLLSDRFSAERPKGSFSTLEIQRTEQGDSAMYLCASSEMRGAAYEQYFGPGTRLTVT.

This clonotype was detected a few times. V is TRBV3-1 and J is TRBJ1-1; D not resolved. This CDR3 is 16 amino acids long. The V end was cut by 4 bases, the J end by 2 bases, with 17 bases between. CDR1 and CDR2 from the germline V gene are LGHDT and YNNKEL (reference sequence). The CDR3 DNA reads TGTGCCAGCAGCCGCGCCCGAGCGGCTCCTAACACTGAAGCTTTCTTT. It translates to CASSRARAAPNTEAFF.

The chain links TRBV29-1 to TRBJ1-1; no reliable D call. Trimming took 3 bases from V and 5 from J, leaving 13 bases between them. This CDR3 has 13 residues. CDR1 SQVTM and CDR2 ANQGSEA come from the germline V gene. The CDR3 here is CSVDVGLGTEAFF. The CDR3 region has the DNA TGCAGCGTTGATGTCGGTTTAGGGACTGAAGCTTTCTTT.

Note on this clonotype: One end of the junction does not line up with germline, which may come from a read error. The chain is built from TRBV20-1 and TRBJ2-7, with D uncertain. The CDR3 contains 12 residues. Germline values: CDR1 DFQATT, CDR2 SNEGSKA (reference sequence). The CDR3 sequence: CSARDLTYEQHF. In DNA form, the CDR3 reads TGCAGTGCTAGAGATCTGACCTACGAGCAGCACTTC.

The V gene is TRBV7-7, the J gene TRBJ2-7, with D unresolved. The CDR3 extends over 14 amino acids. Trimming took off 5 bases at V and 2 bases at J, with 13 bases between the two ends. Per the germline V gene, CDR1 is SSHAT and CDR2 is FNYEAQ (reference sequence). The chain's CDR3 is CASSLRSIPYEQYF. The CDR3 DNA reads TGTGCCAGCAGCCTTAGGTCGATCCCCTACGAGCAGTACTTC.

A few counts support this clonotype. V and J are TRBV4-3 and TRBJ1-2; no firm D call. The CDR3 loop spans 15 amino acids. V was shortened by 4 bases and J by 0 bases, with 12 bases between the two germline ends. Per germline, CDR1 LGHNA and CDR2 YSLEER. CDR3 region: CASSLTGKANYGYTF. The CDR3 DNA sequence: TGCGCCAGCAGCCTTACCGGGAAGGCTAACTATGGCTACACCTTC.

The CDR3 coding sequence is TGCAGTGCTAGTGGAGGGGCTGGGGCCAACGTCCTGACTTTC. Amino acid sequence: CSASGGAGANVLTF. The chain links TRBV20-1 to TRBJ2-6; D may be TRBD2 (6 bases). The length of the CDR3 is 14 residues. V gave up 3 bases and J gave up 2 bases, with 8 bases separating them. CDR1 and CDR2 (germline): DFQATT, SNEGSKA (reference sequence).

This clonotype was seen only a few times. The rearrangement links TRBV9 to TRBJ1-1; D is perhaps TRBD1 (5 bases). CDR1 and CDR2 (germline): SGDLS, YYNGEE. Trimming removed 7 bases at V and 4 bases at J, with 17 bases between. This CDR3 is 14 amino acids long. The CDR3 loop reads CASLPLGRGTEAFF. CDR3 DNA sequence: TGTGCCAGCTTGCCCTTGGGACGTGGCACTGAAGCTTTCTTT. The full variable domain, in which reference TRBV9 and TRBJ1-1 provide the parts outside the CDR3, is DSGVTQTPKHLITATGQRVTLRCSPRSGDLSVYWYQQSLDQGLQFLIQYYNGEERAKGNILERFSAQQFPDLHSELNLSSLELGDSALYFCASLPLGRGTEAFFGQGTRLTVV.

This clonotype showed up just a few times. The gene calls are TRBV28 and TRBJ1-5, with 7 bases identical to TRBD1. Germline assignment: CDR1 MDHEN and CDR2 SYDVKM. V gave up 8 bases and J gave up 2 bases; unmatched junction bases: 9. This CDR3 contains 15 residues. Here the CDR3 reads CASSKQGMGNQPQHF. For the CDR3, the DNA is TGTGCCAGCTCTAAACAGGGGATGGGCAATCAGCCCCAGCATTTT.

This clonotype showed up just a few times. The gene calls are TRBV7-2 and TRBJ1-2; 8 bases align to TRBD1. The V and J ends lost 1 base and 1 base, in that order; junction bases with no gene match: 8. The CDR3 spans 17 residues. Germline V gene data show CDR1 as SGHTA and CDR2 as FQGNSA. The CDR3 DNA reads TGTGCCAGCAGCTTAGTGACCCGCAGGGGGCGTAACTATGGCTACACCTTC. It codes for CASSLVTRRGRNYGYTF.

J is TRBJ1-1 and V is TRBV10-3; D ambiguous. Germline V CDR1 and CDR2: ENHRY, SYGVKD. Between the trimmed V and J ends, which lost 6 bases and 1 base, there was a span of 6 bases. This CDR3 comprises 12 residues. The CDR3 DNA reads as TGTGCCATCAGGGGCGGGAACACTGAAGCTTTCTTT. Protein sequence: CAIRGGNTEAFF.